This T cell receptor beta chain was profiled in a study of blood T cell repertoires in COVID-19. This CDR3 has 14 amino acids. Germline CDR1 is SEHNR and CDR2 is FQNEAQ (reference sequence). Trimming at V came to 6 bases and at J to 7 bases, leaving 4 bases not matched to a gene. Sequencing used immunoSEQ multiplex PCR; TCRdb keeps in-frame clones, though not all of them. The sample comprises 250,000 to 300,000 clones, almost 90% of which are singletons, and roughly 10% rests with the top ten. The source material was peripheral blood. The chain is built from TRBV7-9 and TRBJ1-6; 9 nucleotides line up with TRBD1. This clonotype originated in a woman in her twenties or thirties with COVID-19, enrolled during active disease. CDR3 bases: TGTGCCAGCAGGACAGGGGGTTACAATTCACCCCTCCACTTT. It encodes CASRTGGYNSPLHF.